This TCR beta chain was observed in a study of cytomegalovirus exposure and HLA in healthy donors. Both 60 Vbeta primers and 13 Jbeta primers went into the PCR. Libraries were prepared by immunoSEQ multiplex PCR; TCRdb keeps only in-frame clonotypes and omits some of them. The table includes under 200,000 clones, around three quarters detected once. Germline values: CDR1 MDHEN, CDR2 SYDVKM. The V and J ends lost 8 bases and 4 bases, in that order; junction bases with no gene match: 6. The CDR3 sequence is 14 residues long. About this clone: The antigen is unknown.

General study points: There were a few CMV-associated chains whose specificity for CMV antigens was confirmed in vitro. Within an earlier analysis, most TCR beta V segments proved productive either about 90% or about 30% of the time. Later on, a genetic analysis was performed. It linked a missense variant in DCLRE1C with V- and J-gene trimming of TCR beta. The availability of immune exposure information extended only to CMV serostatus.

The chain links TRBV28 to TRBJ2-1; the match to TRBD1 covers 9 bases. The clonotype was recovered from a man in his thirties or forties in good health and CMV-seronegative. Sequencing was done on a sample of PBMCs. The CDR3 nucleotides read TGTGCCAGCGTGGGACAGGGATCGTACAATGAGCAGTTCTTC. This gives the protein CASVGQGSYNEQFF.